The next 30 T cell receptor beta chains were all read from a single sample in a study of shared clonotypes between healthy human individuals. This table comes from immunoSEQ multiplex PCR, and its TCRdb copy is limited to in-frame clones, with some not included. The sample lists 300,000 to 400,000 clones, 70% to 75% seen once, with about 10% in the top ten. The source material was memory CD4+ T cells sorted from blood. The subset denotes: CD45RA-negative fraction. Receptors originate from a man aged 25-45 years in good health.

This chain connects TRBV5-4 to TRBJ2-5, with a tentative D call TRBD2 (6 bases). V shed 3 bases and J shed 0 bases, with 9 bases lying between them. This CDR3 is 14 amino acids long. The germline V gene has CDR1 SGHNT and CDR2 YYREEE (reference sequence). The CDR3 bases are TGTGCCAGCAGCTCCAAGCGGGACCAAGAGACCCAGTACTTC. Protein: CASSSKRDQETQYF.

This chain joins TRBV2 and TRBJ2-5, with 7 bases aligning to TRBD2. The CDR3 has 16 amino acids. Trimming cost V 0 bases and J 4 bases; bases outside gene matches: 8. CDR1 and CDR2 from the germline V gene are SNHLY and FYNNEI. The CDR3 DNA reads TGTGCCAGCAGTGAAGCGTCCAGCGGGACGGTAGAGACCCAGTACTTC. Protein sequence: CASSEASSGTVETQYF.

The rearrangement links TRBV2 to TRBJ1-2; D gene ambiguous. The germline V and J ends were trimmed by 5 bases and 4 bases, with 11 bases remaining between them. CDR3 length: 13 amino acids. Looked up from germline, CDR1 is SNHLY and CDR2 is FYNNEI. DNA for the CDR3: TGTGCCAGCAGTCTCTCAGACCTCTATGGCTACACCTTC. Its protein is CASSLSDLYGYTF. The full variable domain, with the rest looked up from reference TRBV2 and TRBJ1-2, is EPEVTQTPSHQVTQMGQEVILRCVPISNHLYFYWYRQILGQKVEFLVSFYNNEISEKSEIFDDQFSVERPDGSNFTLKIRSTKLEDSAMYFCASSLSDLYGYTFGSGTRLTVV.

This chain connects TRBV7-9 to TRBJ2-1, with D unclear. V lost 2 bases to trimming and J lost 8 bases, with 4 bases between them. The germline V gene encodes CDR1 SEHNR and CDR2 FQNEAQ (reference sequence). The CDR3 extends over 11 amino acids. Here the CDR3 DNA reads TGTGCCAGCAGCTTATTGGATGAGCAGTTCTTC. Encoded protein: CASSLLDEQFF.

The chain combines TRBV9 with TRBJ2-4, with D possibly being TRBD1 or TRBD2 (6 bases each). The germline V and J ends were trimmed by 2 bases and 9 bases, with 18 bases remaining between them. This CDR3 contains 15 residues. Per germline, CDR1 SGDLS and CDR2 YYNGEE. The CDR3 loop is CASSVTARGQSIQYF. DNA of the CDR3: TGTGCCAGCAGCGTGACCGCTCGGGGGCAAAGCATTCAGTACTTC.

This clone came up a few times. The V gene is TRBV7-2, the J gene TRBJ2-3, with D maybe TRBD2 (6 bases). The germline V gene encodes CDR1 SGHTA and CDR2 FQGNSA. V was clipped by 5 bases and J by 2 bases, with 14 bases between them. The CDR3 is made up of 15 amino acids. For the CDR3, the DNA is TGTGCCAGCAGCCAGCTAGCGTTACACACAGATACGCAGTATTTT. Residues: CASSQLALHTDTQYF.

The chain joins TRBV7-9 to TRBJ1-5; tentative D call: TRBD1 (6 bases). V lost 5 bases to trimming and J lost 10 bases, with 15 bases between them. This CDR3 spans 13 amino acids. Germline V CDR1 and CDR2: SEHNR, FQNEAQ (reference sequence). The CDR3 sequence: CASSPGGRQPQHF. CDR3 sequence (DNA): TGTGCCAGCAGCCCTGGGGGCCGCCAACCCCAGCATTTT.

This clone was found a few times. Distinct nucleotide sequences in the sample also encode this CDR3. The V and J genes are TRBV2 and TRBJ1-1; D is ambiguous. The CDR3 sequence is 13 residues long. The germline CDR1 and CDR2 sequences are SNHLY and FYNNEI. The V and J ends lost 4 bases and 3 bases respectively, with 9 bases between them. Here the CDR3 DNA reads TGTGCCAGCAGTGCTCGCGGTGACACTGAAGCTTTCTTT. Translating it yields CASSARGDTEAFF.

V is TRBV2 and J is TRBJ2-3; 7 nucleotides line up with TRBD2. Germline CDR1 reads SNHLY; CDR2 reads FYNNEI. The CDR3 extends over 13 amino acids. CDR3 coding DNA: TGTGCGAGCGGGACGTCTAACACAGATACGCAGTATTTT. The encoded protein is CASGTSNTDTQYF.

A remark on this clone: A far larger clone is one base from this, pointing to a likely read error. The rearrangement links TRBV6-6 to TRBJ1-5, with 9 bases lining up with TRBD1. Germline V gene sequence: CDR1 MNHNY, CDR2 SVGAGI (reference sequence). The V segment lost 6 bases and the J segment 2 bases; nucleotides outside the gene matches: 2. There are 14 residues in the CDR3. The chain's CDR3 is CASRRTGGNQPQHF. The CDR3 nucleotides are TGTGCCAGCAGACGGACAGGGGGCAATCAGCCCCAGCATTTT.

This chain joins TRBV6-1 and TRBJ2-3; D is ambiguous. Germline loops: CDR1 MNHNS, CDR2 SASEGT. The CDR3 totals 13 residues. With 7 bases removed from V and 2 bases from J, the gap between germline ends came to 10 bases. The CDR3, as DNA: TGTGCCAGCACGGACCAAAACACAGATACGCAGTATTTT. As protein: CASTDQNTDTQYF.

The chain carries TRBV14 and TRBJ2-1; D remains unclear. V was pared by 0 bases and J by 6 bases, with 9 bases between. The germline CDR1 and CDR2 sequences are SGHDN and FVKESK. CDR3 length equals 14 residues. CDR3 sequence (DNA): TGTGCCAGCAGCCAAGACCAGTTTCCCAATGAGCAGTTCTTC. Amino acid sequence: CASSQDQFPNEQFF.

V usage is TRBV19 and J usage is TRBJ2-3; D is possibly TRBD1 or TRBD2 (5 bases each). V lost 7 bases and J 0 bases, leaving 20 bases between the germline ends. This CDR3 has 17 residues. Germline V gives CDR1 LNHDA, CDR2 SQIVND (reference sequence). Here the CDR3 DNA reads TGTGCCAGTATTGGGAGTAGAACGGACAATAGCACAGATACGCAGTATTTT. Its translation is CASIGSRTDNSTDTQYF.

V and J are TRBV2 and TRBJ1-5; possible D gene TRBD1, 6 bases. V lost 1 base and J 3 bases, leaving 25 bases between the germline ends. The CDR3 is made up of 20 amino acids. CDR1 is SNHLY, CDR2 FYNNEI, per germline. The CDR3 spells CASSEVRAGAATPLNQPQHF. The CDR3 bases are TGTGCCAGCAGTGAAGTAAGGGCAGGGGCTGCCACCCCTCTCAATCAGCCCCAGCATTTT. The full variable domain, with the rest looked up from reference TRBV2 and TRBJ1-5, is EPEVTQTPSHQVTQMGQEVILRCVPISNHLYFYWYRQILGQKVEFLVSFYNNEISEKSEIFDDQFSVERPDGSNFTLKIRSTKLEDSAMYFCASSEVRAGAATPLNQPQHFGDGTRLSIL.

V is TRBV25-1 and J is TRBJ2-2; D is uncertain. Germline CDR1 MGHDK, CDR2 SYGVNS. This CDR3 comprises 13 residues. V gave up 0 bases and J gave up 3 bases, with 2 bases separating them. The CDR3: CASSEYHTGELFF. The CDR3 DNA follows: TGTGCCAGCAGTGAATATCACACCGGGGAGCTGTTTTTT. Using reference TRBV25-1 and TRBJ2-2 for the parts outside the CDR3, the full variable domain is EADIYQTPRYLVIGTGKKITLECSQTMGHDKMYWYQQDPGMELHLIHYSYGVNSTEKGDLSSESTVSRIRTEHFPLTLESARPSHTSQYLCASSEYHTGELFFGEGSRLTVL.

The chain recombines TRBV11-3 with TRBJ2-5; D is unresolved. The CDR3 has 15 amino acids. The germline V gene has CDR1 SGHNT and CDR2 YENEEA. Trimming took off 5 bases at V and 1 base at J, with 14 bases between the two ends. CDR3 DNA: TGTGCCAGCAGCGAAGGGCCGACTCCCCAAGAGACCCAGTACTTC. This sequence encodes CASSEGPTPQETQYF. Full variable domain (missing parts from reference TRBV11-3 and TRBJ2-5): EAGVVQSPRYKIIEKKQPVAFWCNPISGHNTLYWYLQNLGQGPELLIRYENEEAVDDSQLPKDRFSAERLKGVDSTLKIQPAELGDSAVYLCASSEGPTPQETQYFGPGTRLLVL.

This clone has more than one count but fewer than ten. The chain has TRBV4-3 and TRBJ1-1, with D tentatively TRBD1 (5 bases). Germline CDR1 is LGHNA and CDR2 is YSLEER. V lost 0 bases, J lost 4 bases, and 12 bases lay in between. This CDR3 spans 15 amino acids. The CDR3 region has the DNA TGCGCCAGCAGCCAAGAGTGGGACGGGAGCACTGAAGCTTTCTTT. The encoded protein is CASSQEWDGSTEAFF.

This clone was observed a few times. The chain employs TRBV7-9 and TRBJ2-1; D not certain. The CDR3 loop spans 11 amino acids. CDR1 is SEHNR, CDR2 FQNEAQ, per germline (reference sequence). With 8 bases removed from V and 6 bases from J, the gap between germline ends came to 8 bases. CDR3 DNA sequence: TGTGCCAGCGTCCGCCTCAATGAGCAGTTCTTC. It codes for CASVRLNEQFF.

This chain uses TRBV5-5 with TRBJ1-2; D unresolved. The CDR3 is 13 amino acids. Trimming cost V 4 bases and J 3 bases, with 10 bases left between them. CDR1 is SGHKS, CDR2 YYEKEE, per germline (reference sequence). In nucleotides, the CDR3 is TGTGCCAGCAGCCCGGACGGTTACTATGGCTACACCTTC. This codes for CASSPDGYYGYTF.

In its sample, this clone was seen once. CDR3 region: CASSYTGGGTDTQYF. CDR3 DNA: TGTGCCAGCAGTTATACAGGGGGTGGCACAGATACGCAGTATTTT. This rearrangement joins TRBV2 to TRBJ2-3; 8 nucleotides agree with TRBD1. The length of the CDR3 is 15 residues. Germline V gene data show CDR1 as SNHLY and CDR2 as FYNNEI. Germline trimming cut 5 bases from V and 1 base from J; bases unmatched to any gene: 5.

J is TRBJ2-6 and V is TRBV7-6, with TRBD1 matching over 8 bases. Germline V gives CDR1 SGHVS, CDR2 FNYEAQ. This CDR3 region has 18 residues. Unmatched junction bases numbered 11, after V lost 5 bases and J lost 2 bases. The DNA for the CDR3 is TGTGCCAGCAGCCCAACCGGGACAGGAGACCCTGGGGCCAACGTCCTGACTTTC. The encoded protein is CASSPTGTGDPGANVLTF.

The chain has TRBV7-2 and TRBJ1-2; D uncertain. The CDR3 runs to 14 residues. Germline V gene lookup returns CDR1 SGHTA and CDR2 FQGNSA. V dropped 5 bases and J dropped 4 bases, with 14 bases sitting between them. CDR3 protein: CASSGAGNPYGYTF. In DNA form, the CDR3 reads TGTGCCAGCAGCGGTGCGGGTAACCCCTATGGCTACACCTTC.

The V call is TRBV19, the J call TRBJ1-1; unclear D gene. Trimming pared 4 bases from V and 3 bases from J, leaving 9 bases between. Germline V gene lookup returns CDR1 LNHDA and CDR2 SQIVND (reference sequence). The CDR3 extends over 13 amino acids. The CDR3 here is CASSRQADTEAFF. The CDR3 DNA sequence: TGTGCCAGTAGTAGGCAGGCCGACACTGAAGCTTTCTTT.

As concerns this clone: Other DNA variants within this sample encode the same CDR3. The chain couples TRBV28 to TRBJ1-5; 8 bases align to TRBD1. The V segment lost 5 bases and the J segment 1 base; nucleotides outside the gene matches: 4. CDR1 MDHEN and CDR2 SYDVKM come from the germline V gene. The CDR3 is 15 residues long. CDR3 coding DNA: TGTGCCAGCAGTCTGACAGGGGTGAGCAATCAGCCCCAGCATTTT. It encodes CASSLTGVSNQPQHF.

This rearrangement joins TRBV5-1 to TRBJ2-5; D is unclear. CDR1 is SGHRS, CDR2 YFSETQ, per germline. This CDR3 spans 13 amino acids. The ends were cut back, 5 bases at V and 5 bases at J, with 13 bases in the middle. The CDR3 DNA reads as TGCGCCAGCAGTCCTGCCGGTCGGGAGACCCAGTACTTC. As protein: CASSPAGRETQYF.

The J gene is TRBJ2-7, the V gene TRBV7-9; D is ambiguous. The ends were cut back, 1 base at V and 2 bases at J, with 12 bases in the middle. CDR3 length: 15 residues. Germline CDR1 and CDR2: SEHNR and FQNEAQ (reference sequence). CDR3: CASSLGAASAYEQYF. CDR3 DNA: TGTGCCAGCAGCTTAGGGGCAGCGTCTGCCTACGAGCAGTACTTC.

This clone was picked up many times. The chain employs TRBV27 and TRBJ1-2; tentative D call: TRBD1 (6 bases). V was pared by 6 bases and J by 6 bases, with 14 bases between. CDR1 and CDR2 from the germline V gene are MNHEY and SMNVEV (reference sequence). This CDR3 region has 13 residues. The CDR3 reads CASSNREVDGYTF. CDR3 DNA sequence: TGTGCCAGCAGCAACAGGGAGGTCGATGGCTACACCTTC.

The V and J genes are TRBV29-1 and TRBJ2-7; TRBD2 matches 9 bases. V dropped 5 bases and J dropped 2; count of bases not matched to a gene: 4. Germline V CDR1 and CDR2: SQVTM, ANQGSEA. The length of the CDR3 is 13 residues. The CDR3 loop is CSVYSGSPYEQYF. In DNA, the CDR3 is TGCAGCGTTTATAGCGGGAGTCCCTACGAGCAGTACTTC.

The CDR3 is CASSLALRGGSNEQFF. The CDR3 DNA sequence: TGTGCCAGCAGCTTGGCCCTACGAGGCGGTTCCAATGAGCAGTTCTTC. The chain is built from TRBV5-5 and TRBJ2-1; D call uncertain. Per germline, CDR1 SGHKS and CDR2 YYEKEE (reference sequence). The CDR3 sequence is 16 residues long. V was trimmed by 0 bases and J by 6 bases, leaving 16 bases between them.

The chain combines TRBV19 with TRBJ2-1; D might be TRBD2 (5 bases). The CDR3 has 14 residues. Germline V gene sequence: CDR1 LNHDA, CDR2 SQIVND (reference sequence). V lost 7 bases and J lost 6, with 16 bases in between. The CDR3 spells CASTPKRTFNEQFF. CDR3 sequence (DNA): TGTGCCAGTACCCCTAAAAGGACTTTCAATGAGCAGTTCTTC.